The rows below give T cell receptor beta chains drawn from one sample of a study of radiation and T cells in renal cell carcinoma. Sequenced by immunoSEQ multiplex PCR; TCRdb stores in-frame clones only, minus some. The table has over 85,000 clones, around 85% seen once. The starting material was blood, obtained from a patient whose treatment included radiotherapy and nephrectomy. The receptors stem from a man aged 50 or older with renal cell carcinoma. CDR3s leave out the opening cysteine and the closing phenylalanine or tryptophan. Each record gives: V gene, J gene, D gene, CDR3 protein. The D gene is left open where the match is weak.

V gene: TRBV5-1
J gene: TRBJ2-3
D gene: -
CDR3 protein: ASSPGQTTDTQY

V gene: TRBV2
J gene: TRBJ1-1
D gene: TRBD1
CDR3 protein: ASSEGRGRIAF

V gene: TRBV10-3
J gene: TRBJ2-5
D gene: -
CDR3 protein: AISERLQETQY

V gene: TRBV4-1
J gene: TRBJ1-1
D gene: -
CDR3 protein: ASSRTPNGGDQPEAF

V gene: TRBV7-9
J gene: TRBJ2-3
D gene: -
CDR3 protein: ASTPVSGPFFTDTQY

V gene: TRBV7-6
J gene: TRBJ2-7
D gene: -
CDR3 protein: ASSPTGAGRNEQY

V gene: TRBV6-1
J gene: TRBJ1-5
D gene: -
CDR3 protein: ASRDSSNQPQH

V gene: TRBV7-2
J gene: TRBJ2-6
D gene: -
CDR3 protein: ASSLTRSGANVLT

V gene: TRBV30
J gene: TRBJ2-7
D gene: -
CDR3 protein: AWAKGVHEQY

V gene: TRBV10-3
J gene: TRBJ2-7
D gene: TRBD2
CDR3 protein: AISPPTSGANSYEQY

V gene: TRBV7-9
J gene: TRBJ2-1
D gene: TRBD2
CDR3 protein: ASTGGGDEQF

V gene: TRBV18
J gene: TRBJ2-7
D gene: TRBD1
CDR3 protein: ASASTGDGEQY

V gene: TRBV27
J gene: TRBJ2-3
D gene: TRBD2
CDR3 protein: ASSWGLAGVSTDTQY

V gene: TRBV5-1
J gene: TRBJ2-3
D gene: -
CDR3 protein: ASKLLATVQDTQY

V gene: TRBV2
J gene: TRBJ1-5
D gene: TRBD1
CDR3 protein: ASTMDRQGAQPQH

V gene: TRBV27
J gene: TRBJ2-7
D gene: -
CDR3 protein: ASSLRAGWHEQY

V gene: TRBV7-2
J gene: TRBJ2-7
D gene: TRBD2
CDR3 protein: ASSSREDSYEQY

V gene: TRBV20-1
J gene: TRBJ2-5
D gene: -
CDR3 protein: SARSKETQY

V gene: TRBV19
J gene: TRBJ1-1
D gene: -
CDR3 protein: ASSIADRRTEAF

V gene: TRBV30
J gene: TRBJ1-5
D gene: -
CDR3 protein: AWSAGSRAQPQH

V gene: TRBV4-3
J gene: TRBJ1-2
D gene: TRBD1
CDR3 protein: ASSQGFAAQGGYT

V gene: TRBV5-5
J gene: TRBJ2-6
D gene: -
CDR3 protein: ASSRNRVGANVLT

V gene: TRBV4-1
J gene: TRBJ2-1
D gene: TRBD2
CDR3 protein: ASSQERTSGEQF

V gene: TRBV2
J gene: TRBJ2-4
D gene: -
CDR3 protein: ASSVEQGKNIQY

V gene: TRBV27
J gene: TRBJ1-1
D gene: -
CDR3 protein: ASSLNRLGNTEAF

V gene: TRBV5-1
J gene: TRBJ2-5
D gene: TRBD2
CDR3 protein: ASSLGTSGEETQY

V gene: TRBV7-6
J gene: TRBJ1-2
D gene: -
CDR3 protein: ASSLGTGFYGYT

V gene: TRBV19
J gene: TRBJ2-3
D gene: TRBD1
CDR3 protein: ASSITQEGASTDTQY

V gene: TRBV18
J gene: TRBJ2-5
D gene: -
CDR3 protein: ASSDSGQRVLQETQY

V gene: TRBV18
J gene: TRBJ2-7
D gene: TRBD1
CDR3 protein: ASSPFPPPGQGYEQY

V gene: TRBV28
J gene: TRBJ2-7
D gene: -
CDR3 protein: ASSTTRTEQY

V gene: TRBV6-5
J gene: TRBJ2-1
D gene: TRBD2
CDR3 protein: ASSYPYGGSYNEQF

V gene: TRBV7-2
J gene: TRBJ2-7
D gene: -
CDR3 protein: ASSSRDGAYEQY

V gene: TRBV30
J gene: TRBJ1-3
D gene: -
CDR3 protein: AWSGGSGNTIY

V gene: TRBV11-2
J gene: TRBJ1-1
D gene: -
CDR3 protein: ASRTDELAEAF

V gene: TRBV2
J gene: TRBJ2-1
D gene: TRBD2
CDR3 protein: ASRETSGYYNEQF

V gene: TRBV27
J gene: TRBJ1-4
D gene: -
CDR3 protein: ASSLLQNEKLF

V gene: TRBV2
J gene: TRBJ1-3
D gene: -
CDR3 protein: ASSEEMSSSGNTIY

V gene: TRBV5-1
J gene: TRBJ1-1
D gene: -
CDR3 protein: ASSMMGAGMNTEAF

V gene: TRBV30
J gene: TRBJ1-2
D gene: -
CDR3 protein: AWNRQYYGYT

V gene: TRBV12-5
J gene: TRBJ2-4
D gene: -
CDR3 protein: ASGLEVGPRY